This is a list of T cell receptor beta chains from one sample in a study of T cell responses to AZD1222 COVID-19 vaccine. The protocol was immunoSEQ multiplex PCR, while the TCRdb copy is restricted to in-frame clones and leaves out a portion. The table lists some 130,000 clones, roughly 91% of them singletons, with 0.9% to 1.2% in the top ten. Sequencing used peripheral blood, obtained 28 days after the second AZD1222 dose. The receptors were sampled from an adult who received the AZD1222 COVID-19 vaccine. CDR3s include the opening cysteine and the closing phenylalanine or tryptophan. The D gene is left open where the match is weak.

d_gene: .
j_gene: TRBJ1-6
v_gene: TRBV15
CDR3aa: CATSSRYNSPLHF
CDR3nt: TGTGCCACCAGCAGCCGCTATAATTCACCCCTCCACTTT

d_gene: .
j_gene: TRBJ2-7
v_gene: TRBV9
CDR3aa: CASSPLRDPSYEQYF
CDR3nt: TGTGCCAGCAGCCCACTTCGGGACCCCTCCTACGAGCAGTACTTC

d_gene: .
j_gene: TRBJ1-1
v_gene: TRBV29-1
CDR3aa: CSVEIRRGAISEAFF
CDR3nt: TGCAGCGTTGAAATACGGCGGGGGGCGATCTCTGAAGCTTTCTTT

d_gene: TRBD1
j_gene: TRBJ2-5
v_gene: TRBV3-1/TRBV3-2
CDR3aa: CASRQTGPGETQYF
CDR3nt: TGTGCCAGCAGACAGACAGGGCCGGGTGAGACCCAGTACTTC

d_gene: TRBD2
j_gene: TRBJ2-3
v_gene: TRBV23-1
CDR3aa: CASSQDPGGNANTQYF
CDR3nt: TGCGCCAGCAGCCAAGATCCGGGAGGGAACGCGAATACGCAGTATTTT

d_gene: TRBD2
j_gene: TRBJ2-5
v_gene: TRBV28
CDR3aa: CASSLHISGAGETQYF
CDR3nt: TGTGCCAGCAGTTTACATATTAGCGGGGCCGGGGAGACCCAGTACTTC

d_gene: TRBD2
j_gene: TRBJ2-2
v_gene: TRBV30
CDR3aa: CAWRGIAGGLFF
CDR3nt: TGTGCCTGGAGGGGAATAGCGGGGGGGCTGTTTTTT

d_gene: .
j_gene: TRBJ1-1
v_gene: TRBV20-1
CDR3aa: CSAGSGTEAFF
CDR3nt: TGCAGTGCAGGATCAGGCACTGAAGCTTTCTTT

d_gene: .
j_gene: TRBJ1-2
v_gene: TRBV12-3/TRBV12-4
CDR3aa: CASSPSGNYGYTF
CDR3nt: TGTGCCAGCAGTCCTTCGGGCAACTATGGCTACACCTTC

d_gene: .
j_gene: TRBJ1-1
v_gene: TRBV5-1
CDR3aa: CASSLGHGNTEAFF
CDR3nt: TGCGCCAGCAGCTTGGGACACGGGAACACTGAAGCTTTCTTT

d_gene: TRBD1
j_gene: TRBJ1-6
v_gene: TRBV3-1/TRBV3-2
CDR3aa: CASSREDRVSNSPLHF
CDR3nt: TGTGCCAGCAGCCGAGAAGACAGGGTATCGAATTCACCCCTCCACTTT

d_gene: .
j_gene: TRBJ2-5
v_gene: TRBV12-5
CDR3aa: CASGFLGGGTQYF
CDR3nt: TGTGCTAGTGGTTTTCTTGGGGGAGGGACCCAGTACTTC

d_gene: .
j_gene: TRBJ1-5
v_gene: TRBV7-9
CDR3aa: CASSLFNQPQHF
CDR3nt: TGTGCCAGCAGCTTATTCAATCAGCCCCAGCATTTT

d_gene: .
j_gene: TRBJ2-6
v_gene: TRBV2
CDR3aa: CASSDPTSGANVLTF
CDR3nt: TGTGCCAGCAGTGATCCGACATCTGGGGCCAACGTCCTGACTTTC

d_gene: .
j_gene: TRBJ1-2
v_gene: TRBV9
CDR3aa: CASSVAAANYGYTF
CDR3nt: TGTGCCAGCAGCGTAGCTGCAGCCAACTATGGCTACACCTTC

d_gene: .
j_gene: TRBJ1-5
v_gene: TRBV30
CDR3aa: CAWSVQEDQPQHF
CDR3nt: TGTGCCTGGAGTGTACAGGAGGATCAGCCCCAGCATTTT

d_gene: TRBD2
j_gene: TRBJ2-3
v_gene: TRBV5-1
CDR3aa: CASSLGGTRDTQYF
CDR3nt: TGCGCCAGCAGCTTGGGCGGGACTAGAGATACGCAGTATTTT